Below, 9 T cell receptor beta chains from the same sample are listed, as sequenced in a study of CD8+CD57+ T cells in acquired aplastic anemia. Genomic DNA templated the TCR beta VDJ and CDR3 profiling. TCRdb used MiXCR to reprocess the reads, holding one entry per CDR3 protein. The repertoire includes under 350,000 distinct CDR3 sequences, 56% of them detected once, and 1.3% sits in the top ten. Patients chosen for sequencing had shown CD8+CD57+ cell expansion by flow cytometry. The sample was sorted CD4+, CD8+, or CD8+CD57+ T cells (not recorded which) from PBMCs. The receptors derive from a human donor with aplastic anemia.

This clonotype occurred many times. The V gene is TRBV5-1, the J gene TRBJ2-5, with 10 bases lining up with TRBD1. Looked up from germline, CDR1 is SGHRS and CDR2 is YFSETQ. The CDR3 sequence is 15 residues long. Unmatched junction bases numbered 3, after V lost 0 bases and J lost 4 bases. The DNA of the CDR3 is TGCGCCAGCAGCTTGGGACAGGGGGCGCGAGAGACCCAGTACTTC. Protein product: CASSLGQGARETQYF.

The rearrangement joins TRBV2 to TRBJ1-6; D unresolved. The germline V and J ends were trimmed by 1 base and 8 bases, with 9 bases remaining between them. The germline CDR1 and CDR2 sequences are SNHLY and FYNNEI. The length of the CDR3 is 14 residues. CDR3 in amino acids: CASSEEQTYSPLHF. CDR3 sequence (DNA): TGTGCCAGCAGTGAAGAACAGACCTATTCACCCCTCCACTTT.

The V and J genes are TRBV7-2 and TRBJ2-3, with 11 bases identical to TRBD2. This CDR3 region has 17 residues. The junction had 8 bases not matched to a gene; V was cut back by 3 bases and J by 3 bases. Germline V gene sequence: CDR1 SGHTA, CDR2 FQGNSA. CDR3 loop: CASSLGSGGAGTDTQYF. DNA for the CDR3: TGTGCCAGCAGCTTGGGTAGCGGGGGGGCCGGAACAGATACGCAGTATTTT.

A few counts support this clonotype. V gene TRBV25-1 combines with J gene TRBJ1-1; D is ambiguous. Trimming took off 8 bases at V and 5 bases at J, with 18 bases between the two ends. Germline V CDR1 and CDR2: MGHDK, SYGVNS. The CDR3 contains 14 residues. The CDR3: CASLPYGEWTEAFF. As DNA, the CDR3 is TGTGCCAGCCTACCCTATGGGGAGTGGACTGAAGCTTTCTTT.

The V and J genes are TRBV4-1 and TRBJ1-1; 10 nucleotides line up with TRBD1. Germline V lookup: CDR1 MGHRA, CDR2 YSYEKL. J was trimmed by 10 bases and V by 3 bases; bases with no gene match: 8. This CDR3 spans 14 amino acids. The CDR3 loop reads CASSQIDRGQGAFF. The CDR3 DNA sequence: TGCGCCAGCAGCCAGATAGACAGGGGGCAGGGAGCTTTCTTT.

A remark on this clonotype: An end of the junction differs from the germline gene, which may be a read error. The chain joins TRBV5-1 to TRBJ2-7; D is ambiguous. CDR3 length equals 14 residues. Germline V gene data show CDR1 as SGHRS and CDR2 as YFSETQ. CDR3 protein: CASSVQSSGYEQYF. CDR3 sequence (DNA): TGTGCCAGCAGCGTCCAGTCGTCGGGCTACGAGCAGTACTTC.

The gene calls are TRBV25-1 and TRBJ1-5, with TRBD1 matching 11 bases. Germline loops: CDR1 MGHDK, CDR2 SYGVNS. The CDR3 sequence is 15 residues long. The junction had 2 bases not matched to a gene; V was cut back by 1 base and J by 6 bases. This CDR3 is CASSELGTGGQPQHF. CDR3 DNA: TGTGCCAGCAGTGAATTAGGGACAGGGGGTCAGCCCCAGCATTTT.

This clonotype was counted many times. The chain joins TRBV6-5 to TRBJ1-4, with no clear D. The CDR3 runs 16 residues. CDR1 and CDR2 from the germline V gene are MNHEY and SVGAGI. Trimming pared 0 bases from V and 6 bases from J, leaving 14 bases between. CDR3 region: CASSYSEAVGYEKLFF. DNA for the CDR3: TGTGCCAGCAGTTACTCGGAGGCAGTCGGGTATGAAAAACTGTTTTTT.

The rearrangement uses TRBV19 and TRBJ2-1, with 7 bases aligning to TRBD2. This CDR3 is built from 15 residues. The V gene end was trimmed by 9 bases and the J gene end by 8 bases; junction bases not matched to a gene: 16. The germline gives CDR1 LNHDA, CDR2 SQIVND (reference sequence). CDR3 protein: CASSVTSLTVDEQFF. CDR3 in DNA: TGTGCCAGCAGCGTGACTAGCTTGACGGTGGATGAGCAGTTCTTC.